This TCR beta chain was profiled in a study of chemoradiotherapy in HPV16-positive cancers. Background on the study: Candidate HPV-specific T-cell clones and common TCR motifs came from functional assays in a couple of HPV16-positive patients.

Only a few counts were recorded for this clone. Its specificity is unknown. Regarding the study as a whole: Non-HPV-specific T cells did not expand in tumors during treatment, whereas candidate HPV-specific clones and E7-related motifs did. HPV-responsive T-cell expansion during chemoradiotherapy was linked to improved recurrence-free survival in HPV16-positive patients.

Samples were taken several times over chemoradiotherapy. Libraries were prepared by immunoSEQ multiplex PCR; TCRdb keeps only in-frame clonotypes and omits some of them. The sample carries some 8,300 clones, approximately 74% recorded once. The length of the CDR3 is 13 residues. Germline values: CDR1 SGHTA, CDR2 FQGNSA. V gave up 1 base and J gave up 0 bases, with 1 base separating them. The chain combines TRBV7-2 with TRBJ1-5, with unresolved D. The clonotype was recovered from a human donor with HPV-associated anogenital cancer. Sampling took place from a patient who underwent chemoradiotherapy. DNA of the CDR3: TGTGCCAGCAGCTTAGATAGCAATCAGCCCCAGCATTTT. Translated, it gives CASSLDSNQPQHF. Full variable domain (rest looked up from reference TRBV7-2 and TRBJ1-5): GAGVSQSPSNKVTEKGKDVELRCDPISGHTALYWYRQSLGQGLEFLIYFQGNSAPDKSGLPSDRFSAERTGGSVSTLTIQRTQQEDSAVYLCASSLDSNQPQHFGDGTRLSIL.